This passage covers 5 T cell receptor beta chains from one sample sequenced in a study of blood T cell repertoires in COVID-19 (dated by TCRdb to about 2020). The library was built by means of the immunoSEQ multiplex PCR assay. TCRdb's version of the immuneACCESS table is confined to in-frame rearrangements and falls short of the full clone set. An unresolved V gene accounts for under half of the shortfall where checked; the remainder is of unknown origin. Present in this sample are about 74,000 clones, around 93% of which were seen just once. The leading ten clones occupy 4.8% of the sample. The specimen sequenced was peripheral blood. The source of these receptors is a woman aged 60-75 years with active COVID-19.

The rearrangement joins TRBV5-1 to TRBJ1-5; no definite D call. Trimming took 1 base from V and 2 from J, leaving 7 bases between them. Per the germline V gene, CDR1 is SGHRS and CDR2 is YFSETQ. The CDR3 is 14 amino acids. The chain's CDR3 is CASSLSPGNQPQHF. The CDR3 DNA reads TGCGCCAGCAGCTTGTCCCCGGGCAATCAGCCCCAGCATTTT.

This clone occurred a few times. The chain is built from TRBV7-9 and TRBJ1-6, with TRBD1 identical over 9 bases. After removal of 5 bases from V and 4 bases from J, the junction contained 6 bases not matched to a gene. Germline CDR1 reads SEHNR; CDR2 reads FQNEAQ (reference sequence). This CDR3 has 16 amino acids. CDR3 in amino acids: CASSLGQGFYNSPLHF. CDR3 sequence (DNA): TGTGCCAGCAGCCTCGGACAGGGGTTTTATAATTCACCCCTCCACTTT.

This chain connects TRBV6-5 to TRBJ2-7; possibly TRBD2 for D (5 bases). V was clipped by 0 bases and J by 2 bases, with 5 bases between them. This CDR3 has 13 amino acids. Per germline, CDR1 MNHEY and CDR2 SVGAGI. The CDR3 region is CASSYSGAYEQYF. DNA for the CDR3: TGTGCCAGCAGTTACTCGGGAGCCTACGAGCAGTACTTC.

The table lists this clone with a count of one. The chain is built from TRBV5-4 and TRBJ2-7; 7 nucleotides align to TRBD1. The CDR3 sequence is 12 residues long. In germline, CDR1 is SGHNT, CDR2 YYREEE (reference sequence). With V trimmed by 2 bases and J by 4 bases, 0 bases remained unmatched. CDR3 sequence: CASSLQGYEQYF. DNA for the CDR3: TGTGCCAGCAGCTTACAGGGGTACGAGCAGTACTTC.

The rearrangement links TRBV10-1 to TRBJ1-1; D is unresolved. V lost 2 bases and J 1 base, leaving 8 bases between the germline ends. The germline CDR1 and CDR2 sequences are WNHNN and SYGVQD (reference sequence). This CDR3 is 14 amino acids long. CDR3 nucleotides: TGCGCCAGCAGTGAGCATGGCTCGAACACTGAAGCTTTCTTT. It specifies CASSEHGSNTEAFF.